The 3 T cell receptor beta chains listed next were all sequenced from one sample in a study of cytomegalovirus exposure and HLA in healthy donors. 13 Jbeta primers and 60 Vbeta primers were used for the PCR. Produced via immunoSEQ multiplex PCR; TCRdb's table is partial and in-frame only. Of 95,000 to 150,000 clones listed, roughly 80% are singletons. Sequences were obtained from PBMCs. Every receptor here comes from a man between 45 and 60 years old in good health and CMV-seronegative.

V usage is TRBV4-2 and J usage is TRBJ1-1; possibly TRBD1 for D (6 bases). V lost 0 bases to trimming and J lost 1 base, with 12 bases between them. This CDR3 region has 16 residues. CDR1 LGHNA and CDR2 YNFKEQ come from the germline V gene. CDR3 protein: CASSQDPGAGNTEAFF. The CDR3 nucleotides read TGTGCCAGCAGCCAAGATCCAGGGGCGGGGAACACTGAAGCTTTCTTT.

The V call is TRBV28, the J call TRBJ2-6; the match to TRBD1 covers 7 bases. The CDR3 is 16 amino acids. Germline V gives CDR1 MDHEN, CDR2 SYDVKM. J was trimmed by 2 bases and V by 5 bases; bases with no gene match: 6. CDR3 amino acids: CASSQPDRAGANVLTF. DNA for the CDR3: TGTGCCAGCAGTCAACCCGACAGGGCTGGGGCCAACGTCCTGACTTTC.

The chain couples TRBV27 to TRBJ2-2; TRBD2 might be the D (5 bases). Germline loops: CDR1 MNHEY, CDR2 SMNVEV (reference sequence). Trimming shortened V by 3 bases and J by 5 bases, and 7 bases separated the two germline ends. The CDR3 is 13 amino acids. The chain's CDR3 is CASSFTSTGELFF. The CDR3 DNA sequence: TGTGCCAGCAGTTTTACTAGTACCGGGGAGCTGTTTTTT.